This T cell receptor beta chain comes out of a study of OX40 agonist ivuxolimab in advanced cancers. Study-level information: Intravenous ivuxolimab at 0.01 to 10 mg/kg was given to patients every 2 weeks.

The germline gives CDR1 SGHDT, CDR2 YYEEEE. V was clipped by 0 bases and J by 0 bases; unmatched bases: 7. This CDR3 comprises 17 residues. Assay used: immunoSEQ multiplex PCR; TCRdb lists only in-frame clones, some missing. This table holds about 80,000 clones, about nine tenths found once. The TCR originated in an adult with an advanced solid tumor such as melanoma, head and neck, liver or kidney cancer. The genes are TRBV5-6 and TRBJ2-3; 7 bases are a match to TRBD2. Sequencing used CD4+ or CD8+ T cells sorted from blood, obtained in a trial of the OX40 agonist ivuxolimab. The CDR3 coding sequence is TGTGCCAGCAGCTTGGTTTTAAGCGGGACGAGCACAGATACGCAGTATTTT. It encodes CASSLVLSGTSTDTQYF.